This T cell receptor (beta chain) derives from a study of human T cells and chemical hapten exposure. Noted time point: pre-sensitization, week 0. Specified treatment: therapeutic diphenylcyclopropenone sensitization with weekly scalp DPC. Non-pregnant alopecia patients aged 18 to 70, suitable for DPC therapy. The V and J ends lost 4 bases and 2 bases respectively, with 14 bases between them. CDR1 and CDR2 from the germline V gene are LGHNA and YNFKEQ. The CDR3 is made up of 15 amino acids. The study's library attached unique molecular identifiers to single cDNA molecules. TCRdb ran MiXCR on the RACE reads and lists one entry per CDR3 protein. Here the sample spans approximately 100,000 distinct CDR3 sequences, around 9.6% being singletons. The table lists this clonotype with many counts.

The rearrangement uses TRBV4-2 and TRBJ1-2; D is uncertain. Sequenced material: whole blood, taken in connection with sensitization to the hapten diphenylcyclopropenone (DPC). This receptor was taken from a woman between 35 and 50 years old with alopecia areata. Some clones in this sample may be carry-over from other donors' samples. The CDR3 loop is CASSPGPGPNYGYTF. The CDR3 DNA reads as TGTGCCAGCAGCCCTGGCCCCGGGCCCAACTATGGCTACACCTTC.